The sequence of this T cell receptor beta chain was determined in a study of blood T cell repertoires in COVID-19. Study overall: The analysed material was cDNA or gDNA that came from T cells, B-cell-depleted T cells, or PBMCs.

V gave up 7 bases and J gave up 5 bases, with 16 bases separating them. Germline CDR1 and CDR2: MDHEN and SYDVKM. The CDR3 is 14 residues long. In the original processing: Reference gene primer amplification gave estimated nucleated cell counts. Using immunoSEQ multiplex PCR, the repertoire was profiled, and TCRdb retains in-frame clones only, with some absent. The V and J calls and clone size were taken over from that table, and D and trimming were inferred from the DNA. The sample contains around 250,000 clones, roughly 85% of which appear only once. The source is a woman between 50 and 59 years old with acute COVID-19. The chain recombines TRBV28 with TRBJ2-3; possibly TRBD2 for D (5 bases). Input material: PBMCs or T cells enriched from blood (not recorded which). The CDR3 DNA reads as TGTGCCAGCACCCAACCTATCCGGGGAGATACGCAGTATTTT. It codes for CASTQPIRGDTQYF.